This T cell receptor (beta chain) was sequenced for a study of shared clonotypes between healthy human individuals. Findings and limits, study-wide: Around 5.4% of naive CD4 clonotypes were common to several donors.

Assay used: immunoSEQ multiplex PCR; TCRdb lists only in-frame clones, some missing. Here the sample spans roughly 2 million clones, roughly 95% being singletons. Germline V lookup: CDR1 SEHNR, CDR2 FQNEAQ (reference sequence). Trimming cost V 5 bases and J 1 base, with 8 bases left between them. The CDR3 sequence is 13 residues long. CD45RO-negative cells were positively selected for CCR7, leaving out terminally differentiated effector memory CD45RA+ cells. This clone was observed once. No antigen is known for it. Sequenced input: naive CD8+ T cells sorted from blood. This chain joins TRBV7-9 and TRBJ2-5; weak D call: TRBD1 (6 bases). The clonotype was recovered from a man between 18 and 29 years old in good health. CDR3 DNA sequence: TGTGCCAGCAGCGGGACACTCCAAGAGACCCAGTACTTC. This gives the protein CASSGTLQETQYF.